These T cell receptor beta chains were read from a single sample in a study of memory CD4+ T cells and cytomegalovirus serostatus. Profiled with immunoSEQ multiplex PCR; TCRdb holds only in-frame clones, not every one. The sample gives some 65,000 clones, roughly 75% of which show up once; roughly 0.48% is in the top ten. The specimen was memory CD4+ T cells from blood. The receptor set was obtained from an adult in good health and CMV-seronegative. Some clones in this sample may be carry-over from other donors' samples. CDR3s include the opening cysteine and the closing phenylalanine or tryptophan. The order of the fields is CDR3 length, V gene, clone size, J gene, D gene, CDR3 DNA, CDR3 protein. D genes are given only for firm matches. Some rows have no size entry. The others give once, few or many, or a class for an expanded clone.

CDR3 length: 15; V gene: TRBV15; clone size: .; J gene: TRBJ1-2; D gene: TRBD1; CDR3 DNA: TGTGCCACCAGCAGAGAATTAGGGACAGAATATGGCTACACCTTC; CDR3 protein: CATSRELGTEYGYTF
CDR3 length: 16; V gene: TRBV28; clone size: .; J gene: TRBJ1-2; D gene: TRBD1; CDR3 DNA: TGTGCCAGCAGCCGACCCAGGGGGGGACTCAACTATGGCTACACCTTC; CDR3 protein: CASSRPRGGLNYGYTF
CDR3 length: 16; V gene: TRBV27; clone size: .; J gene: TRBJ2-7; D gene: .; CDR3 DNA: TGTGCCAGCAGTTTATGGGCGGGGCAGGGTCTCTACGAGCAGTACTTC; CDR3 protein: CASSLWAGQGLYEQYF
CDR3 length: 16; V gene: TRBV7-3; clone size: .; J gene: TRBJ2-1; D gene: .; CDR3 DNA: TGTGCCAGCAGCTTAACAGGTCAGGTAGGCTACAATGAGCAGTTCTTC; CDR3 protein: CASSLTGQVGYNEQFF
CDR3 length: 13; V gene: TRBV18; clone size: few; J gene: TRBJ1-2; D gene: .; CDR3 DNA: TGTGCCAGCTCACCAGAGGGGAGCTATGGCTACACCTTC; CDR3 protein: CASSPEGSYGYTF
CDR3 length: 14; V gene: TRBV9; clone size: .; J gene: TRBJ2-5; D gene: .; CDR3 DNA: TGTGCCAGCAGCGTAGCTTCGGAGAGAGGGACCCAGTACTTC; CDR3 protein: CASSVASERGTQYF
CDR3 length: 13; V gene: TRBV10-3; clone size: .; J gene: TRBJ1-2; D gene: .; CDR3 DNA: TGTGCCATCAGTGAGGTCGGGGAGAAGGGCTACACCTTC; CDR3 protein: CAISEVGEKGYTF
CDR3 length: 15; V gene: TRBV5-1; clone size: .; J gene: TRBJ2-3; D gene: .; CDR3 DNA: TGCGCCAGCAGCTTGGTCGTCCAGGCAGCAGATACGCAGTATTTT; CDR3 protein: CASSLVVQAADTQYF
CDR3 length: 15; V gene: TRBV5-1; clone size: few; J gene: TRBJ2-7; D gene: .; CDR3 DNA: TGCGCCAGCAGCGCGGACGACGAAACCCCCTACGAGCAGTACTTC; CDR3 protein: CASSADDETPYEQYF
CDR3 length: 16; V gene: TRBV30; clone size: .; J gene: TRBJ1-5; D gene: .; CDR3 DNA: TGTGCCTGGAGTGAAGGTTGGGGGAACGGGGATCAGCCCCAGCATTTT; CDR3 protein: CAWSEGWGNGDQPQHF
CDR3 length: 15; V gene: TRBV4-3; clone size: .; J gene: TRBJ2-3; D gene: TRBD2; CDR3 DNA: TGCGCCAGCAGCCAAGTGCGGGAGCGAGCAGATACGCAGTATTTT; CDR3 protein: CASSQVRERADTQYF
CDR3 length: 14; V gene: TRBV7-2; clone size: .; J gene: TRBJ2-7; D gene: TRBD2; CDR3 DNA: TGTGCCAGCAGCTCCCCTTCTAGCGGGTACGAGCAGTACTTC; CDR3 protein: CASSSPSSGYEQYF
CDR3 length: 12; V gene: TRBV21-1; clone size: once; J gene: TRBJ1-5; D gene: .; CDR3 DNA: TGTGCCAGCAGCAAAGGAGGTCAGCCCCAGCATTTT; CDR3 protein: CASSKGGQPQHF
CDR3 length: 13; V gene: TRBV25-1; clone size: few; J gene: TRBJ1-1; D gene: TRBD1; CDR3 DNA: TGTGCCAGCAGTGAGGTGGGACAGGTTGAAGCTTTCTTT; CDR3 protein: CASSEVGQVEAFF